A single sample gave rise to the 21 T cell receptor beta chains below, sequenced in a study of CD8+ T cells in alopecia areata. RNA, once extracted, was reverse transcribed into cDNA for use as the sequencing template. Sequencing used immunoSEQ multiplex PCR; TCRdb keeps in-frame clones, though not all of them. The table lists approximately 170,000 clones, 45% to 75% of them singletons, with roughly 0.7% in the top ten. The treatment here: oral pan-JAK inhibitor, 5-10 mg twice daily. Sequenced material: CD4+ T cells sorted from blood, taken at week 4, from a patient treated with tofacitinib. These receptors were taken from a human donor with alopecia areata.

The rearrangement uses TRBV14 and TRBJ2-1, with 9 bases that match TRBD2. Germline V gene lookup returns CDR1 SGHDN and CDR2 FVKESK. The CDR3 contains 14 residues. The ends lost 5 bases at V and 6 bases at J; junction bases unmatched: 5. The CDR3 loop reads CASSKGTSLNEQFF. DNA of the CDR3: TGTGCCAGCAGCAAAGGGACTAGCCTCAATGAGCAGTTCTTC.

The gene calls are TRBV6-5 and TRBJ1-4; D may be TRBD1 (5 bases). CDR3 length: 13 amino acids. Germline V gene lookup returns CDR1 MNHEY and CDR2 SVGAGI. The V gene lost 6 bases and the J gene lost 7 bases, with 12 bases spanning the gap. In DNA, the CDR3 is TGTGCCAGCAGCCGCGGGACGGGTGAAAAACTGTTTTTT. Protein: CASSRGTGEKLFF.

This sequence joins TRBV28 and TRBJ2-1, with TRBD1 as a possible D gene (5 bases). Trimming stripped 1 base from V and 0 bases from J, with 7 bases between. Germline loops: CDR1 MDHEN, CDR2 SYDVKM. The CDR3 covers 15 residues. Here the CDR3 reads CASSLSGLSYNEQFF. CDR3 nucleotide sequence: TGTGCCAGCAGTTTATCAGGGCTCTCCTACAATGAGCAGTTCTTC.

Only one count was recorded for this clone. The chain links TRBV18 to TRBJ2-6; 8 bases align to TRBD1. This CDR3 spans 17 amino acids. After removal of 3 bases from V and 0 bases from J, the junction contained 4 bases not matched to a gene. Germline V gene lookup returns CDR1 KGHSH and CDR2 LQKENI. In nucleotides, the CDR3 is TGTGCCAGCTCACCTATCCAGGGGGCCTCTGGGGCCAACGTCCTGACTTTC. Translation gives CASSPIQGASGANVLTF.

The CDR3 sequence: CSGSSANEQFF. CDR3 DNA: TGCAGCGGAAGCTCGGCCAATGAGCAGTTCTTC. The chain uses TRBV29-1 and TRBJ2-1, with D unresolved. CDR1 and CDR2 (germline): SQVTM, ANQGSEA. Trimming shortened V by 7 bases and J by 6 bases, and 10 bases separated the two germline ends. There are 11 residues in the CDR3.

The chain carries TRBV9 and TRBJ2-7, with 9 positions matching TRBD2. V shed 3 bases and J 2 bases; nucleotides not matched to a gene: 6. In germline, CDR1 is SGDLS, CDR2 YYNGEE. The CDR3 length is 15 residues. CDR3 residues: CASSAGLAPTYEQYF. CDR3 DNA sequence: TGTGCCAGCAGCGCCGGACTAGCGCCGACCTACGAGCAGTACTTC.

The CDR3 here is CASSPRGRVSGELFF. CDR3 bases: TGTGCCAGCAGCCCCAGGGGAAGGGTTTCCGGGGAGCTGTTTTTT. V gene TRBV7-2 combines with J gene TRBJ2-2; maybe TRBD1 (6 bases). Trimming removed 5 bases at V and 6 bases at J, with 16 bases between. The CDR3 runs 15 residues. Germline CDR1 reads SGHTA; CDR2 reads FQGNSA.

This sequence joins TRBV30 and TRBJ2-6; D is unresolved. Trimming removed 0 bases at V and 1 base at J, with 4 bases between. The germline gives CDR1 GTSNPN, CDR2 SVGIG (reference sequence). The CDR3 sequence is 14 residues long. The CDR3 reads CAWSVTSGANVLTF. CDR3 DNA: TGTGCCTGGAGTGTGACATCTGGGGCCAACGTCCTGACTTTC.

The J gene is TRBJ2-1, the V gene TRBV7-2; 8 bases match TRBD2. This CDR3 is built from 15 residues. CDR1 and CDR2 (germline): SGHTA, FQGNSA. Germline trimming cut 5 bases from V and 2 bases from J; bases unmatched to any gene: 5. The CDR3 here is CASSTGLAPYNEQFF. The CDR3 nucleotides are TGTGCCAGCAGCACTGGACTAGCCCCCTACAATGAGCAGTTCTTC.

This sequence joins TRBV5-1 and TRBJ1-4, with TRBD1 matching 7 bases. The CDR3 has 15 amino acids. Germline lookup yields CDR1 SGHRS and CDR2 YFSETQ. Trimming removed 4 bases from V and 6 bases from J; junction bases left unmatched: 9. DNA for the CDR3: TGCGCCAGCAGCCCAGGACAGGTTAGGGATGAAAAACTGTTTTTT. As protein: CASSPGQVRDEKLFF. The full variable domain, rest sourced from reference TRBV5-1 and TRBJ1-4, is KAGVTQTPRYLIKTRGQQVTLSCSPISGHRSVSWYQQTPGQGLQFLFEYFSETQRNKGNFPGRFSGRQFSNSRSEMNVSTLELGDSALYLCASSPGQVRDEKLFFGSGTQLSVL.

This clone was found a few times. The chain joins TRBV9 to TRBJ2-5; the D gene is possibly TRBD1 (5 bases). The CDR3 totals 16 residues. V gave up 4 bases and J gave up 5 bases, with 21 bases separating them. Per germline, CDR1 SGDLS and CDR2 YYNGEE. CDR3 coding DNA: TGTGCCAGCAGCTCATACGTGGGGCCGGCAGGGGAGACCCAGTACTTC. Protein: CASSSYVGPAGETQYF.

The genes are TRBV14 and TRBJ1-2, with D possibly TRBD1 on 5 matching bases. V was clipped by 1 base and J by 4 bases, with 13 bases between them. Germline assignment: CDR1 SGHDN and CDR2 FVKESK. This CDR3 region has 15 residues. The CDR3 coding sequence is TGTGCCAGCAGCCAAGTCCATCGGGACGCCTATGGCTACACCTTC. This codes for CASSQVHRDAYGYTF.

This clone appeared a single time. The V call is TRBV6-5, the J call TRBJ2-5; the match to TRBD1 covers 10 bases. The CDR3 has 15 amino acids. In germline, CDR1 is MNHEY, CDR2 SVGAGI. Germline trimming cut 7 bases from V and 5 bases from J; bases unmatched to any gene: 10. CDR3 sequence reads: CASKMDRGIVETQYF. The CDR3 DNA follows: TGTGCCAGCAAGATGGACAGGGGGATTGTGGAGACCCAGTACTTC.

This clone turned up a few times. The chain combines TRBV7-9 with TRBJ2-1, with a tentative D call TRBD2 (6 bases). The CDR3 length is 14 residues. Germline V gene lookup returns CDR1 SEHNR and CDR2 FQNEAQ (reference sequence). V lost 7 bases, J lost 1 base, and 11 bases lay in between. CDR3 bases: TGTGCCAGCATCCACGGGAGTTCCTACAATGAGCAGTTCTTC. Its translation: CASIHGSSYNEQFF.

V gene TRBV30 combines with J gene TRBJ2-1, with a possible D match to TRBD2 (5 bases). CDR1 and CDR2 from the germline V gene are GTSNPN and SVGIG (reference sequence). This CDR3 region has 15 residues. V lost 1 base and J lost 4, with 14 bases in between. CDR3 amino acids: CAWSGGDKDYNEQFF. As DNA, the CDR3 is TGTGCCTGGAGTGGGGGAGATAAAGATTACAATGAGCAGTTCTTC. The full variable domain, its missing parts supplied by reference TRBV30 and TRBJ2-1, is SQTIHQWPATLVQPVGSPLSLECTVEGTSNPNLYWYRQAAGRGLQLLFYSVGIGQISSEVPQNLSASRPQDRQFILSSKKLLLSDSGFYLCAWSGGDKDYNEQFFGPGTRLTVL.

V gene TRBV30 combines with J gene TRBJ1-2, with D unresolved. The length of the CDR3 is 11 residues. Germline V gives CDR1 GTSNPN, CDR2 SVGIG (reference sequence). V was shortened by 1 base and J by 4 bases, with 4 bases between the two germline ends. This chain's CDR3 is CAWSDGYGYTF. CDR3 coding DNA: TGTGCCTGGAGTGACGGCTATGGCTACACCTTC.

This clone has only a few counts. V usage is TRBV25-1 and J usage is TRBJ2-1, with 7 bases identical to TRBD1. Germline loops: CDR1 MGHDK, CDR2 SYGVNS. V was pared by 3 bases and J by 8 bases, with 7 bases of the junction left unmatched. This CDR3 has 14 amino acids. In DNA, the CDR3 is TGTGCCAGCAGTGACTTCAGGGACAGTGATGAGCAGTTCTTC. It specifies CASSDFRDSDEQFF.

The chain recombines TRBV29-1 with TRBJ2-5, with D possibly being TRBD1 (7 bases). V shed 6 bases and J shed 4 bases, with 12 bases lying between them. Germline loops: CDR1 SQVTM, CDR2 ANQGSEA. This CDR3 has 12 amino acids. The CDR3, as DNA: TGCAGCGTCCGGAGGGGGCTAGAGACCCAGTACTTC. Protein sequence: CSVRRGLETQYF.

The CDR3 protein is CASSPDEVGTEAFF. In nucleotides, the CDR3 is TGCGCCAGCAGCCCGGACGAGGTTGGCACTGAAGCTTTCTTT. V and J are TRBV5-1 and TRBJ1-1, with D unclear. V was clipped by 4 bases and J by 4 bases, with 14 bases between them. The germline gives CDR1 SGHRS, CDR2 YFSETQ. This CDR3 comprises 14 residues.

The CDR3 loop reads CASSPSGTGISYEQYF. The CDR3, as DNA: TGTGCCAGCTCACCCTCCGGGACAGGGATTTCCTACGAGCAGTACTTC. V gene TRBV18 combines with J gene TRBJ2-7; TRBD1 aligns across 9 bases. The ends lost 3 bases at V and 1 base at J; junction bases unmatched: 7. Germline-derived CDR1 and CDR2 are KGHSH and LQKENI. CDR3 size: 16 residues.

The chain combines TRBV29-1 with TRBJ1-3; D is ambiguous. V was trimmed by 4 bases and J by 5 bases, leaving 6 bases between them. Germline values: CDR1 SQVTM, CDR2 ANQGSEA. The CDR3 has 11 residues. The CDR3 spells CSVVERNTIYF. CDR3 nucleotides: TGCAGCGTTGTTGAGCGAAACACCATATATTTT.